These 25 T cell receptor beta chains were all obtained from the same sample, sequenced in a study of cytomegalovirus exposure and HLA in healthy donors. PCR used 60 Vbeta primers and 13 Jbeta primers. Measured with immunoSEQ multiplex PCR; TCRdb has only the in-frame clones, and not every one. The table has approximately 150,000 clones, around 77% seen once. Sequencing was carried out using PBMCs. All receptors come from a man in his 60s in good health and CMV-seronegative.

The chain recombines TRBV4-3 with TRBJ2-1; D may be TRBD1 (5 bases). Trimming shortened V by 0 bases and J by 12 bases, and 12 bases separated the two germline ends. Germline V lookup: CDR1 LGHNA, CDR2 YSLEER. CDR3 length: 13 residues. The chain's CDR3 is CASSQDLGQGQFF. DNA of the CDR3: TGCGCCAGCAGCCAAGATCTCGGGCAGGGGCAGTTCTTC.

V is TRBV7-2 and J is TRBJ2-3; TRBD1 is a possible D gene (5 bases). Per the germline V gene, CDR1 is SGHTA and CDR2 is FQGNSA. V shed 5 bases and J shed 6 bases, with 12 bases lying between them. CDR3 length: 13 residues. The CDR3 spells CASSPTGVDTQYF. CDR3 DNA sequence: TGTGCCAGCAGCCCCACAGGCGTTGATACGCAGTATTTT.

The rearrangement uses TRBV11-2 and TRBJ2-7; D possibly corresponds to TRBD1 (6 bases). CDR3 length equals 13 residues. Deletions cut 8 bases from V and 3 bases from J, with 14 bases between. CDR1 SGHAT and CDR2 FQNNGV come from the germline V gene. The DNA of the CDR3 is TGTGCCAGCGCCGGGACACCGGTCTACGAGCAGTACTTC. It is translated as CASAGTPVYEQYF.

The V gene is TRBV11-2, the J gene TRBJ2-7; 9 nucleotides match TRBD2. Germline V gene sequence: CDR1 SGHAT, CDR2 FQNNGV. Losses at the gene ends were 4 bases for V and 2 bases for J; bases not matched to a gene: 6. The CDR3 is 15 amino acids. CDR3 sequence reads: CASSSIAGVAYEQYF. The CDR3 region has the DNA TGTGCCAGCAGCTCCATAGCGGGAGTGGCCTACGAGCAGTACTTC.

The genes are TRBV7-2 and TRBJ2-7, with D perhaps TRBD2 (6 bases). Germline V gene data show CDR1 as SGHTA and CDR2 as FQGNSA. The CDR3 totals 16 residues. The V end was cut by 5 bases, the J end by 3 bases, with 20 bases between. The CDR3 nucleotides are TGTGCCAGCAGCGGCTCCCTAGTTGCGGGGCGCTACGAGCAGTACTTC. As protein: CASSGSLVAGRYEQYF.

CDR3 region: CASSYGGTYNEQFF. In nucleotides, the CDR3 is TGTGCCAGCAGTTATGGGGGGACCTACAATGAGCAGTTCTTC. V gene TRBV27 combines with J gene TRBJ2-1; D might be TRBD2 (6 bases). The V gene's germline CDR1 is MNHEY and CDR2 SMNVEV (reference sequence). The V gene lost 4 bases and the J gene lost 2 bases, with 9 bases spanning the gap. The CDR3 loop spans 14 amino acids.

The CDR3 loop is CSAQGPHRDEQYF. Written as DNA, the CDR3 is TGCAGCGCCCAGGGGCCACACCGGGACGAGCAGTACTTC. The chain links TRBV29-1 to TRBJ2-7, with D maybe TRBD1 (6 bases). V dropped 7 bases and J dropped 5 bases, with 18 bases sitting between them. The CDR3 runs to 13 residues. CDR1 and CDR2 from the germline V gene are SQVTM and ANQGSEA.

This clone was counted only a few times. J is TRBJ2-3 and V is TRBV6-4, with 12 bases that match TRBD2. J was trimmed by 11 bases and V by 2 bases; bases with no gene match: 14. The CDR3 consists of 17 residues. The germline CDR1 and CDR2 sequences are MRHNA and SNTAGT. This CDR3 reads CASSDEQYRLAGVWQYF. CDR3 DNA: TGTGCCAGCAGTGACGAACAGTACCGACTAGCGGGAGTTTGGCAGTATTTT.

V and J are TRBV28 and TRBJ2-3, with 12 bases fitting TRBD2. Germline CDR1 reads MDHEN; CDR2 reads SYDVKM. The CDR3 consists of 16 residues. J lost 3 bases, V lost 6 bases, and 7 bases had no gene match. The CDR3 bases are TGTGCCAGCAGCCAACAGACTAGCGGGGGTACAGATACGCAGTATTTT. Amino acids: CASSQQTSGGTDTQYF.

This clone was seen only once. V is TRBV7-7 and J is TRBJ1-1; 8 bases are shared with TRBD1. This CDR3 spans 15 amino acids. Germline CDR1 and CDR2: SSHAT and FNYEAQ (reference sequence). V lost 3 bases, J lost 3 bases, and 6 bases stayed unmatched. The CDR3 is CASSFETGADTEAFF. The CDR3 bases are TGTGCCAGCAGCTTTGAGACAGGGGCGGACACTGAAGCTTTCTTT.

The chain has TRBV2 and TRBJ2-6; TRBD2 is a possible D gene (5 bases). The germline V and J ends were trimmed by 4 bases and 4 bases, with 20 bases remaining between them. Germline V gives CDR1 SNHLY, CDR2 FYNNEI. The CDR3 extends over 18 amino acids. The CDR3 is CASSGGKTRETGANVLTF. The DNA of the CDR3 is TGTGCCAGCAGTGGGGGAAAGACTCGGGAAACCGGGGCCAACGTCCTGACTTTC.

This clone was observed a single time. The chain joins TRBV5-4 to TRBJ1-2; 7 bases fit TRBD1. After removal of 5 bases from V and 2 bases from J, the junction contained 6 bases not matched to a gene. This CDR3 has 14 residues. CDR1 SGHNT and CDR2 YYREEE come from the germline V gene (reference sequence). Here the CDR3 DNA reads TGTGCCAGCAGGCCGGGACAGATAAACTATGGCTACACCTTC. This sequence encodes CASRPGQINYGYTF.

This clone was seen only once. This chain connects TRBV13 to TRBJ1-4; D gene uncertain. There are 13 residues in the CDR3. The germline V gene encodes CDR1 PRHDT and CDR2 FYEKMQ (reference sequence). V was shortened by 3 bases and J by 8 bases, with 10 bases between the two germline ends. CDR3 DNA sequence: TGTGCCAGCAGCTTCCGGGTATCGGAAAAACTGTTTTTT. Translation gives CASSFRVSEKLFF.

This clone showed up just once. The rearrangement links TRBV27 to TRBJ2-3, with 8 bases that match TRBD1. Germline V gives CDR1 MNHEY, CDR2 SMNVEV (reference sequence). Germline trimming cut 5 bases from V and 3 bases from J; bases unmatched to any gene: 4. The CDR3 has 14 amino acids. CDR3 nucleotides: TGTGCCAGCAGTCCGAGACAGGGGACAGATACGCAGTATTTT. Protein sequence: CASSPRQGTDTQYF.

This chain's CDR3 is CASSPRLAGTSTDTQYF. In DNA form, the CDR3 reads TGTGCCAGCAGCCCCAGACTAGCGGGAACTAGCACAGATACGCAGTATTTT. The J gene is TRBJ2-3, the V gene TRBV9; 11 bases fit TRBD2. The CDR3 extends over 17 amino acids. CDR1 SGDLS and CDR2 YYNGEE come from the germline V gene. Trimming took 4 bases from V and 0 from J; bases not matched to a gene: 7.

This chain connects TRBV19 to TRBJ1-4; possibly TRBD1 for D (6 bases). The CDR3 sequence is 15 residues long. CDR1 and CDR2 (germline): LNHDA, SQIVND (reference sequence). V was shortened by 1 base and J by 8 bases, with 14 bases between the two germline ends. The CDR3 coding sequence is TGTGCCAGTAGTATAGGGACAGCCCGTGGAGAAAAACTGTTTTTT. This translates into CASSIGTARGEKLFF.

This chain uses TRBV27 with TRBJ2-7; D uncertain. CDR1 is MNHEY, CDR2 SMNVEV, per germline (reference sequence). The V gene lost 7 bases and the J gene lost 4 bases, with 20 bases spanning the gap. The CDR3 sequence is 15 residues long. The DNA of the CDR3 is TGTGCCAGCATATCCCCCCCACCCGGTCAATACGAGCAGTACTTC. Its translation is CASISPPPGQYEQYF.

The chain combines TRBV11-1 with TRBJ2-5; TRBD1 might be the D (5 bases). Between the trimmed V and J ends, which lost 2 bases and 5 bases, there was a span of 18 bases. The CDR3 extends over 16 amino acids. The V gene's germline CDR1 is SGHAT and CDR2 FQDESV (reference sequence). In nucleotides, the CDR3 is TGTGCCAGCAGCTTAATCCGAGACAGAGGCATTGAGACCCAGTACTTC. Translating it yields CASSLIRDRGIETQYF.

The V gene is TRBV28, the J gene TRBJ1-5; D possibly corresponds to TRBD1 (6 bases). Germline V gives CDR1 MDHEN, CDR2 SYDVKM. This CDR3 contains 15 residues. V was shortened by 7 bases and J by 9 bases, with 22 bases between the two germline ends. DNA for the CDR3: TGTGCCAGCATCTTGCAGGGGACGACGTTGTGGCCCCAGCATTTT. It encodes CASILQGTTLWPQHF.

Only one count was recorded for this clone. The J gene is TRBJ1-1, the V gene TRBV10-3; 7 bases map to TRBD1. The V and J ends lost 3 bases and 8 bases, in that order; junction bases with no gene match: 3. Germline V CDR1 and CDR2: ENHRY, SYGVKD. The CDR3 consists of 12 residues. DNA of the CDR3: TGTGCCATCAGTGAAGCAGGGGGGGAAGCTTTCTTT. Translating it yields CAISEAGGEAFF.

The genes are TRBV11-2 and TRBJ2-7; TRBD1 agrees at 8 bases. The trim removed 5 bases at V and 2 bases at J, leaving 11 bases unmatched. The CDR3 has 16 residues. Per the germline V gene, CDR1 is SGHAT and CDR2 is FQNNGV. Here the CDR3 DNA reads TGTGCCAGCAGCGCCTCCGGGACAGGTGGGACCTACGAGCAGTACTTC. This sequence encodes CASSASGTGGTYEQYF.

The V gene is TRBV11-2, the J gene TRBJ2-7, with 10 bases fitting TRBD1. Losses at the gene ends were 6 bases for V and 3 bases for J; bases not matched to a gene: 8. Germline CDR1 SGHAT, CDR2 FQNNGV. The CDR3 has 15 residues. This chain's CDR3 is CASRPGGQGDYEQYF. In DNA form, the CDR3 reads TGTGCCAGCAGGCCGGGCGGACAGGGGGACTACGAGCAGTACTTC.

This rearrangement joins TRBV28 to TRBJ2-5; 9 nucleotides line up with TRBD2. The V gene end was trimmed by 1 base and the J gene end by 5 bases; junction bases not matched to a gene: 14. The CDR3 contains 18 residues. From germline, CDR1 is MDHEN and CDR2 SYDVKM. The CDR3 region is CASSLFRDGGGRAETQYF. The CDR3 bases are TGTGCCAGCAGTTTATTCCGGGATGGCGGCGGGAGGGCGGAGACCCAGTACTTC.

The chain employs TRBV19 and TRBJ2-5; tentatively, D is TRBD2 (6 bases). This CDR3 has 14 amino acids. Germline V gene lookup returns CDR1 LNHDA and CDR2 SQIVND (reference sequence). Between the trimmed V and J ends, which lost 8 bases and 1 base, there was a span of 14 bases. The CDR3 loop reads CASRGSGLQETQYF. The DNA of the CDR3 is TGTGCCAGTCGCGGAAGCGGGCTCCAAGAGACCCAGTACTTC.

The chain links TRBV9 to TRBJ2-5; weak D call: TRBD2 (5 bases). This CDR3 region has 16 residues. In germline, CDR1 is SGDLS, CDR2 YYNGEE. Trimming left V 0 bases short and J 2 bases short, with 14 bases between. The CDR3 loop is CASSVGPTPGQETQYF. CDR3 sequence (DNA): TGTGCCAGCAGCGTAGGTCCAACGCCGGGGCAAGAGACCCAGTACTTC. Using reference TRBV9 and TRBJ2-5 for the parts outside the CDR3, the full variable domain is DSGVTQTPKHLITATGQRVTLRCSPRSGDLSVYWYQQSLDQGLQFLIQYYNGEERAKGNILERFSAQQFPDLHSELNLSSLELGDSALYFCASSVGPTPGQETQYFGPGTRLLVL.